This T cell receptor (beta chain) was profiled in a study of blood T cell repertoires in COVID-19. Turning to the study itself: Some COVID-19 samples were acute and others convalescent; all came from the United States, Italy and Spain. PBMCs, B-cell-depleted T cells, or T cells were the source of the cDNA or gDNA that made up the material.

Per germline, CDR1 LNHDA and CDR2 SQIVND (reference sequence). V lost 5 bases and J lost 1; bases outside the gene matches: 7. The CDR3 extends over 15 amino acids. Using immunoSEQ multiplex PCR, the repertoire was profiled, and TCRdb retains in-frame clones only, with some absent. The sample has 250,000 or so clones, approximately 90% seen once; the top ten hold under 8%. This rearrangement joins TRBV19 to TRBJ2-5; TRBD2 matches at 7 bases. Specimen: peripheral blood. The origin of this receptor is a woman in her thirties with COVID-19, enrolled during active disease. Here the CDR3 reads CASSPRTRAQETQYF. For the CDR3, the DNA is TGTGCCAGTAGTCCGAGGACTAGGGCCCAAGAGACCCAGTACTTC.